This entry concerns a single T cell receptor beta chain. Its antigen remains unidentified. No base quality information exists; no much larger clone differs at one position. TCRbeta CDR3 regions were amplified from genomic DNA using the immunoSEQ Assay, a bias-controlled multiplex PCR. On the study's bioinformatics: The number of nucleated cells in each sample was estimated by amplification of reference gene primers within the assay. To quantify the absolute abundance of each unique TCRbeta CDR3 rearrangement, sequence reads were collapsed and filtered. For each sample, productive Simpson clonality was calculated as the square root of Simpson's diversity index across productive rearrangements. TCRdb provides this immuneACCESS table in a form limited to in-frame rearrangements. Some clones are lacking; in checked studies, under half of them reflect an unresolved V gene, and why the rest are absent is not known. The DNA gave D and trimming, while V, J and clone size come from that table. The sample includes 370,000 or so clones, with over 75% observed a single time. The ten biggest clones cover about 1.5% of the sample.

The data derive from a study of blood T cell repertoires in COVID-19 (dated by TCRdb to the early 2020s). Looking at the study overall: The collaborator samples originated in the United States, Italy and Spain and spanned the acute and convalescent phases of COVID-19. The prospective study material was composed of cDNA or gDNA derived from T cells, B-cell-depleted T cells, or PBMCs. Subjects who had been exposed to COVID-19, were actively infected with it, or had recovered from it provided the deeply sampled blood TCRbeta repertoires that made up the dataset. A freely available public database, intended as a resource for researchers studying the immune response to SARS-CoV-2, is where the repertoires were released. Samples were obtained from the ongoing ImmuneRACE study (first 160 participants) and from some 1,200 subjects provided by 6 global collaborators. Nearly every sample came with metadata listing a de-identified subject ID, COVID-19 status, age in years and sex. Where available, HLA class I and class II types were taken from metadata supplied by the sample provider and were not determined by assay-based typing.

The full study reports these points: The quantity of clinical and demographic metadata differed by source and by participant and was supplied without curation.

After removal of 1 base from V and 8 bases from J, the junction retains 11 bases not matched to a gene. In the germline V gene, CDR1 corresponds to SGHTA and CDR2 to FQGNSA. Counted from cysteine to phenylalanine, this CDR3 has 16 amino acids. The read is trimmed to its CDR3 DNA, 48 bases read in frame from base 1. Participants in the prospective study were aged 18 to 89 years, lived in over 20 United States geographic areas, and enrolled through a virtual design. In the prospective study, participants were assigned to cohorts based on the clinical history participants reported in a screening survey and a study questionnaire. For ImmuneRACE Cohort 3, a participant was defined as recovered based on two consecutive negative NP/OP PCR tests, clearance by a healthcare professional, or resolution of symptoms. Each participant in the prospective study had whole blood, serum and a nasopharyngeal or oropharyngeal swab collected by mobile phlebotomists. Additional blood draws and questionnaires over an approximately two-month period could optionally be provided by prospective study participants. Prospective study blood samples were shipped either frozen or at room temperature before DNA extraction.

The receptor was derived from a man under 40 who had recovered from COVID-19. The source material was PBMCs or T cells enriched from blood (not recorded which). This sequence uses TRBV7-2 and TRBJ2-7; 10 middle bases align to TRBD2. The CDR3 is CASSLVPSGGPFQQYF. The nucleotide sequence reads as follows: TGTGCCAGCAGCTTAGTCCCTAGCGGGGGCCCCTTTCAGCAGTACTTC.